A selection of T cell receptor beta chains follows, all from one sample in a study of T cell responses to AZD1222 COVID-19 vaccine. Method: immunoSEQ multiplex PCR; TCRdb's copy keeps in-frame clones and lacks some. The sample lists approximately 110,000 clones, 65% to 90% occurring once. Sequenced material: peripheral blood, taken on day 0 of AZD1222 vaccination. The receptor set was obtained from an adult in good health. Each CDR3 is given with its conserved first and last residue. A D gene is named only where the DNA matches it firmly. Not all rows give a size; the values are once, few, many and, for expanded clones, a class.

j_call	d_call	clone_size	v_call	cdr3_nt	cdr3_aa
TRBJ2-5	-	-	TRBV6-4	TGTGCCAGCAGTGACTCAAGAGTTAGGGGGACTGGGTTTGGGAGAGAGACCCAGTACTTC	CASSDSRVRGTGFGRETQYF
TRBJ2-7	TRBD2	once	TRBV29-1	TGCAGCGTCTCACGAAGGACTAGCGGGGACGAGCAGTACTTC	CSVSRRTSGDEQYF
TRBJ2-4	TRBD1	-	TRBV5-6	TGTGCCAGCAGCTTTTACCGGGACAGGGCCAAAAACATTCAGTACTTC	CASSFYRDRAKNIQYF
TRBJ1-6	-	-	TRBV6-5	TGTGCCAGCAGTTACTGGGGGGGGAAAGGAGCACCCCTCCACTTT	CASSYWGGKGAPLHF
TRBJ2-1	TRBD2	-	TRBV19	TGTGCCAGTAGTATAGTCCGGACTAGCGGGCTCAACAATGAGCAGTTCTTC	CASSIVRTSGLNNEQFF
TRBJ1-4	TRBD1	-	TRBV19	TGTGCCAGTAGTACCCGGACAGGGAGTACGGGGACAACTAATGAAAAACTGTTTTTT	CASSTRTGSTGTTNEKLFF
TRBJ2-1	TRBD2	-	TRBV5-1	TGCGCCAGCAGAGTAGGGACTAGCTTCGGTGAGCAGTTCTTC	CASRVGTSFGEQFF
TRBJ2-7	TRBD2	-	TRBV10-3	TGTGCCATCAGTATTACTAGCGGGAGTGGAGAGCAGTACTTC	CAISITSGSGEQYF
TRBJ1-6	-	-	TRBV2	TGTGCCAGCAGTGACAGGGGAGGTTCACCCCTCCACTTT	CASSDRGGSPLHF
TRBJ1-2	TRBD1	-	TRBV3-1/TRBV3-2	TGTGCCAGCAGCCAAGACAGGGGGAACTATGGCTACACCTTC	CASSQDRGNYGYTF
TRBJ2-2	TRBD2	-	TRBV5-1	TGCGCCAGCAGCTCTTCTAGCGGATCGAACACCGGGGAGCTGTTTTTT	CASSSSSGSNTGELFF
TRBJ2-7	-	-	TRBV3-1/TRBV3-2	TGTGCCAGCAGACCCCAGGGACTCTCCTACGAGCAGTACTTC	CASRPQGLSYEQYF
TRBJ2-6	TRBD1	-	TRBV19	TGTGCCAGTAGAACGACGGGGCAGGGGGCGTCTGGGGCCAACGTCCTGACTTTC	CASRTTGQGASGANVLTF
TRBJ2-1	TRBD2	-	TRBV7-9	TGTGCCAGCAGCTTACGACTAGCGGAATACAATGAGCAGTTCTTC	CASSLRLAEYNEQFF